This TCR beta chain was recovered during a study of blood T cells in healthy people across ages. The study's findings and limits: Compared with aged donors, long-lived donors showed fewer expanded clones, suggesting selection.

Concerning this clonotype itself: The antigen is not known.

Per sample, no less than 5 micrograms of total RNA were extracted. A sample-barcoded 5' primer and a J-beta primer mix were used in a second PCR of roughly 6 to 11 cycles. Every sample returned 2.5 million or more CDR3-containing paired-end reads. TCRdb reprocessed the 5' RACE reads via MiXCR and lists one record per CDR3 protein. The table shows roughly 1.4 million distinct CDR3 sequences, with almost 60% occurring only once. CDR3 size: 14 residues. Trimming pared 0 bases from V and 3 bases from J, leaving 7 bases between. Germline V gene sequence: CDR1 ENHRY, CDR2 SYGVKD. The chain joins TRBV10-3 to TRBJ2-3; D unresolved. The sequence was obtained from a young man in good health. The specimen sequenced was blood. CDR3 protein: CAISESAVTDTQYF. The CDR3 DNA reads as TGTGCCATCAGTGAGTCCGCAGTTACAGATACGCAGTATTTT.